Listed below are T cell receptor beta chains from one sample, sequenced in a study of blood T cell repertoires in COVID-19. Measured with immunoSEQ multiplex PCR; TCRdb has only the in-frame clones, and not every one. The sample lists 90,000 or so clones; about nine tenths were seen once. The sample taken for sequencing was peripheral blood. These receptors were obtained from a human donor with active COVID-19. The donor label of this sample is uncertain. CDR3s include the opening cysteine and the closing phenylalanine or tryptophan. The D gene is left open where the match is weak. Clone size appears in some rows only: once, few, many, or a class for an expanded clone.

J: TRBJ1-3; D: NA; V: TRBV6-1; size: NA; DNA: TGTGCCAGCAGTGAAGTCGTAGCAGGAAACACCATATATTTT; CDR3: CASSEVVAGNTIYF
J: TRBJ2-7; D: NA; V: TRBV7-6; size: few; DNA: TGTGCCAGCAGCTTACAGGGTGATGGTTACGAGCAGTACTTC; CDR3: CASSLQGDGYEQYF
J: TRBJ2-5; D: TRBD1; V: TRBV2; size: NA; DNA: TGTGCCAGCAGTGCCGGGACAGGGGGCCCCGCCCAGTACTTC; CDR3: CASSAGTGGPAQYF
J: TRBJ2-3; D: TRBD2; V: TRBV6-1; size: NA; DNA: TGTGCCAGCAGTGGCCTAGCGGGGGGGCCGGATACGCAGTATTTT; CDR3: CASSGLAGGPDTQYF
J: TRBJ1-2; D: NA; V: TRBV20-1; size: NA; DNA: TGCAGCGGTCTGGAGGGCTACACCTTC; CDR3: CSGLEGYTF
J: TRBJ1-2; D: TRBD1; V: TRBV7-9; size: NA; DNA: TGTGCCAGCAGCCGGGACAGGGGAAATAATGGCTACACCTTC; CDR3: CASSRDRGNNGYTF
J: TRBJ1-1; D: NA; V: TRBV6-4; size: NA; DNA: TGTGCCAGCAGTGTTTCCCTGCAGACTGAAGCTTTCTTT; CDR3: CASSVSLQTEAFF
J: TRBJ2-1; D: TRBD2; V: TRBV7-2; size: NA; DNA: TGTGCCAGCAGCTTAGGGTCTAGCGGGGGGAATGAGCAGTTCTTC; CDR3: CASSLGSSGGNEQFF
J: TRBJ1-4; D: TRBD1; V: TRBV6-5; size: NA; DNA: TGTGCCAGCAGGGGGACAGCGCCAGACGAAAAACTGTTTTTT; CDR3: CASRGTAPDEKLFF
J: TRBJ2-3; D: TRBD2; V: TRBV7-9; size: NA; DNA: TGTGCCAGCTCTAGCGGGTTGACGCAGTATTTT; CDR3: CASSSGLTQYF
J: TRBJ2-2; D: NA; V: TRBV6-2/TRBV6-3; size: NA; DNA: TGTGCCAGCAGTGGCTCTCTGTCCGGGGAGCTGTTTTTT; CDR3: CASSGSLSGELFF
J: TRBJ2-7; D: TRBD1; V: TRBV4-1; size: NA; DNA: TGCGCCAGCAGCCGGCTACCGGGACAGCTCTCCTACGAGCAGTACTTC; CDR3: CASSRLPGQLSYEQYF
J: TRBJ1-4; D: NA; V: TRBV3-1/TRBV3-2; size: NA; DNA: TGTGCCAGCAGCCCACTAGCAGGGAGCGTGGCAACTAATGAAAAACTGTTTTTT; CDR3: CASSPLAGSVATNEKLFF
J: TRBJ2-7; D: NA; V: TRBV5-3; size: once; DNA: TGTGCCAGAAGCTTATACAGGGTACAAGTGGGGCAGTACTTC; CDR3: CARSLYRVQVGQYF
J: TRBJ1-1; D: NA; V: TRBV18; size: NA; DNA: TGTGCCAGCTCACCACCGCACGGCGGAGGACGAGAGGATGAAGCTTTCTTT; CDR3: CASSPPHGGGREDEAFF
J: TRBJ1-6; D: NA; V: TRBV27; size: NA; DNA: TGTGCCAGCAGTTTAGAGTTTGGGTCTAGGGGTTCACCCCTCCACTTT; CDR3: CASSLEFGSRGSPLHF
J: TRBJ1-5; D: NA; V: TRBV4-1; size: NA; DNA: TGCGCCAGCAGCCAAGATGAAGGGGATCAGCCCCAGCATTTT; CDR3: CASSQDEGDQPQHF
J: TRBJ2-7; D: TRBD1; V: TRBV14; size: few; DNA: TGTGCCAGTGGACAGGGCCAATGGGCCTACGAGCAGTACTTC; CDR3: CASGQGQWAYEQYF
J: TRBJ1-1; D: NA; V: TRBV2; size: NA; DNA: TGTGCCAGCGGTCAGGAGGGTTGGACTGAAGCTTTCTTT; CDR3: CASGQEGWTEAFF
J: TRBJ2-3; D: NA; V: TRBV7-2; size: NA; DNA: TGTGCCAGCAGCTTAGCGGGTCTAGAGGCAGATACGCAGTATTTT; CDR3: CASSLAGLEADTQYF
J: TRBJ2-3; D: NA; V: TRBV9; size: NA; DNA: TGTGCCAGCAGCTCACGACTAGATCGGATAGATACGCAGTATTTT; CDR3: CASSSRLDRIDTQYF
J: TRBJ1-3; D: TRBD1; V: TRBV6-6; size: once; DNA: TGTGCCAGCAATCGACAGGGGAACACCATATATTTT; CDR3: CASNRQGNTIYF
J: TRBJ1-1; D: TRBD1; V: TRBV11-1; size: NA; DNA: TGTGCCAGCAGCTTAGAGGGGACAGTGAACACTGAAGCTTTCTTT; CDR3: CASSLEGTVNTEAFF
J: TRBJ1-1; D: TRBD1; V: TRBV3-1/TRBV3-2; size: NA; DNA: TGTGCCAGCAGACCCACCTGGACAGGGGGTGTGAACACTGAAGCTTTCTTT; CDR3: CASRPTWTGGVNTEAFF
J: TRBJ1-1; D: NA; V: TRBV7-8; size: NA; DNA: TGTGCCAGCAGCCCGTTCGGACAGCGAGCTTTCTTT; CDR3: CASSPFGQRAFF
J: TRBJ1-2; D: TRBD1; V: TRBV6-5; size: NA; DNA: TGTGCCAGCAGTTACTCGACAGGGCTTTACGACTATGGCTACACCTTC; CDR3: CASSYSTGLYDYGYTF
J: TRBJ1-3; D: NA; V: TRBV21-1; size: NA; DNA: TGTGCCAGCAGCAAAGGGGCTCGGGACAGGGGGGAATTATTTGGAAACACCATATATTTT; CDR3: CASSKGARDRGELFGNTIYF
J: TRBJ1-2; D: TRBD1; V: TRBV5-5; size: NA; DNA: TGTGCCAGCAGCTCAGACGACACCGACAGGGGAGTAGGCCACACCTTC; CDR3: CASSSDDTDRGVGHTF
J: TRBJ2-1; D: TRBD2; V: TRBV12-5; size: NA; DNA: TGTGCTAGTGGTTTGGTGCGGACTAGCTACAATGAGCAGTTCTTC; CDR3: CASGLVRTSYNEQFF
J: TRBJ1-1; D: NA; V: TRBV18; size: NA; DNA: TGTGCCAGCTCACCACTACAGGGATTTGGAGCTTTCTTT; CDR3: CASSPLQGFGAFF
J: TRBJ2-5; D: TRBD2; V: TRBV7-9; size: NA; DNA: TGTGCCAGCAGTCGTCGGGGGGATTTCCAAGAGACCCAGTACTTC; CDR3: CASSRRGDFQETQYF
J: TRBJ2-5; D: TRBD2; V: TRBV3-1/TRBV3-2; size: NA; DNA: TGTGCCAGCAGCCAAGAAACTAGCGGGGACCAAGAGACCCAGTACTTC; CDR3: CASSQETSGDQETQYF
J: TRBJ2-2; D: NA; V: TRBV9; size: NA; DNA: TGTGCCAGCAGCCCGGGGGCCGGGGAGCTGTTTTTT; CDR3: CASSPGAGELFF
J: TRBJ2-3; D: TRBD1; V: TRBV5-1; size: NA; DNA: TGCGCCAGCAGCCCAAGAGTACGGACAGGAGGCACAGATACGCAGTATTTT; CDR3: CASSPRVRTGGTDTQYF
J: TRBJ2-3; D: NA; V: TRBV4-2; size: NA; DNA: TGTGCCAGCAGCCAAGTTATGTCAGGGTCCGATACGCAGTATTTT; CDR3: CASSQVMSGSDTQYF
J: TRBJ1-3; D: NA; V: TRBV15; size: NA; DNA: TGTGCCACCAGTGGGCCTGAAGGTACCATATATTTT; CDR3: CATSGPEGTIYF
J: TRBJ2-1; D: NA; V: TRBV5-8; size: once; DNA: TGTGCCAGCAGCAAGGACAACAGGGTGTCCTACAATGAGCAGTTCTTC; CDR3: CASSKDNRVSYNEQFF
J: TRBJ2-7; D: TRBD2; V: TRBV6-6; size: NA; DNA: TGTGCCAGCAGGCCAGCGGGGAGGTACGAGCAGTACTTC; CDR3: CASRPAGRYEQYF
J: TRBJ2-7; D: TRBD2; V: TRBV5-1; size: NA; DNA: TGCGCCAGCAGCGCTTCTAGCGGGGGGGCAGGGTACGAGCAGTACTTC; CDR3: CASSASSGGAGYEQYF
J: TRBJ2-7; D: TRBD1; V: TRBV7-9; size: few; DNA: TGTGCCAGCAGCTTAGCCGGGACAGGGATCTACGAGCAGTACTTC; CDR3: CASSLAGTGIYEQYF
J: TRBJ2-4; D: NA; V: TRBV19; size: once; DNA: TGTGCCAGTAGTATTACAGGTGCTCTGAGCATTCAGTACTTC; CDR3: CASSITGALSIQYF
J: TRBJ2-7; D: NA; V: TRBV4-3; size: once; DNA: TGCGCCAGCAGCCAAGATCCGGCACAGTACTACGAGCAGTACTTC; CDR3: CASSQDPAQYYEQYF
J: TRBJ2-1; D: TRBD2; V: TRBV7-3; size: NA; DNA: TGTGCCAGCAGCCTGACTAGCGGGGGGGCCAGCTACACCTACAATGAGCAGTTCTTC; CDR3: CASSLTSGGASYTYNEQFF
J: TRBJ1-6; D: NA; V: TRBV14; size: NA; DNA: TGTGCCAGCACCCTTACAGGGTATAATTCACCCCTCCACTTT; CDR3: CASTLTGYNSPLHF
J: TRBJ1-6; D: TRBD1; V: TRBV6-2/TRBV6-3; size: NA; DNA: TGTGCCAGCAGTCCCCGGACAGGGTATTTACCCCTCCACTTT; CDR3: CASSPRTGYLPLHF
J: TRBJ2-5; D: NA; V: TRBV10-3; size: NA; DNA: TGTGCCATCAGTCGGAGGCCGGAGACCCAGTACTTC; CDR3: CAISRRPETQYF
J: TRBJ2-5; D: TRBD2; V: TRBV10-1; size: NA; DNA: TGCGCCAGCAGTTTAGATTTCCTAGCGGGGGCCCAAGAGACCCAGTACTTC; CDR3: CASSLDFLAGAQETQYF
J: TRBJ2-3; D: TRBD2; V: TRBV24-1; size: once; DNA: TGTGCCACCAGTGATTCCCTACCGGGACTAGCTTTCGTGTGTGATACGCAGTATTTT; CDR3: CATSDSLPGLAFVCDTQYF
J: TRBJ2-1; D: NA; V: TRBV7-8; size: NA; DNA: TGTGCCAGCAGCTTCAGCGGGGGACAGAATGAGCAGTTCTTC; CDR3: CASSFSGGQNEQFF
J: TRBJ2-1; D: NA; V: TRBV5-1; size: NA; DNA: TGCGCCAGCAGCTTGACAGTCCAATCGAATAATGAGCAGTTCTTC; CDR3: CASSLTVQSNNEQFF
J: TRBJ2-5; D: TRBD2; V: TRBV6-6; size: NA; DNA: TGTGCCAGCGATGGGGGGGATAGCGGGGAAGGGGAGACCCAGTACTTC; CDR3: CASDGGDSGEGETQYF
J: TRBJ2-1; D: TRBD2; V: TRBV19; size: few; DNA: TGTGCCAGTAGTACGGCTAGCGGGGTCCATGAGCAGTTCTTC; CDR3: CASSTASGVHEQFF
J: TRBJ2-1; D: TRBD2; V: TRBV3-1/TRBV3-2; size: NA; DNA: TGTGCCAGCAGCCCCTCACTAGCGGGGGGTTCCTACAATGAGCAGTTCTTC; CDR3: CASSPSLAGGSYNEQFF
J: TRBJ2-3; D: TRBD2; V: TRBV7-6; size: NA; DNA: TGTGCCAGCAGCTTAGCTGCCGCGGGGGAGGCAGATACGCAGTATTTT; CDR3: CASSLAAAGEADTQYF